This T cell receptor beta chain comes out of a study of shared clonotypes between healthy human individuals. Overall study: There were three CD4 naive, three CD4 memory, two CD8 naive and one CD8 memory plates per donor. Findings and limits, study-wide: Shared clonotypes: about 4.6% naive CD4, around 3.7% naive CD8, around 2.2% memory CD4, about 0.4% memory CD8. Compared with memory subsets, naive subsets generally had larger estimated richness.

This CDR3 comprises 12 residues. Losses at the gene ends were 4 bases for V and 5 bases for J; bases not matched to a gene: 5. Germline loops: CDR1 SQVTM, CDR2 ANQGSEA. Method: immunoSEQ multiplex PCR; TCRdb's copy keeps in-frame clones and lacks some. The sample has about a million clones; roughly 80% are singletons. Turning to this clone: No antigen is known for it.

The sequencing sample was made of memory CD4+ T cells from PBMCs. Regarding subset: CD45RA-negative fraction. The chain carries TRBV29-1 and TRBJ2-7; 7 bases match TRBD2. The sequence came from a man aged 18 to 29 in good health. Some clones in this sample may be carry-over from other donors' samples. CDR3 DNA: TGCAGCGTTGTCGGGGGGTCCCACGAGCAGTACTTC. This gives the protein CSVVGGSHEQYF.